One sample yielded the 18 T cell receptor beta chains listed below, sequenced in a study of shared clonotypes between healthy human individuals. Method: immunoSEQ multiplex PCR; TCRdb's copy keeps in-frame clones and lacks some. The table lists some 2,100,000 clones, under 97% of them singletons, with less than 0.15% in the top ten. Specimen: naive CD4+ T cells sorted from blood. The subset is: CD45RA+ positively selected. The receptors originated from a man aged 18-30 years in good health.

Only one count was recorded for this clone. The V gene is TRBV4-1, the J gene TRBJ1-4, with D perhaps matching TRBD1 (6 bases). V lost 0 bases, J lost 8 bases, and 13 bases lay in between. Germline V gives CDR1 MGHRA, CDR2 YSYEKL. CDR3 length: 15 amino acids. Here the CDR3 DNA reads TGCGCCAGCAGCCAAGATATGGGGGCAGGGGAAAAACTGTTTTTT. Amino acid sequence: CASSQDMGAGEKLFF.

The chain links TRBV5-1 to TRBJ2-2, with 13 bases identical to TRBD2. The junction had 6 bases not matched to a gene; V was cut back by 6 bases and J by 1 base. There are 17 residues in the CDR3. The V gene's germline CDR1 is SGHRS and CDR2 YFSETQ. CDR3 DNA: TGCGCCAGCAAGCCGAGACTAGCGGGAGGGAACACCGGGGAGCTGTTTTTT. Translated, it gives CASKPRLAGGNTGELFF.

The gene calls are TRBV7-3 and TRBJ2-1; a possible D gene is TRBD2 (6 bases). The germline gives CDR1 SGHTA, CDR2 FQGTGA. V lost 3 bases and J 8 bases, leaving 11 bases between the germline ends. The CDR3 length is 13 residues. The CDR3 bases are TGTGCCAGCAGCTTCGGAGCGGGTGATGAGCAGTTCTTC. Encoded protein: CASSFGAGDEQFF.

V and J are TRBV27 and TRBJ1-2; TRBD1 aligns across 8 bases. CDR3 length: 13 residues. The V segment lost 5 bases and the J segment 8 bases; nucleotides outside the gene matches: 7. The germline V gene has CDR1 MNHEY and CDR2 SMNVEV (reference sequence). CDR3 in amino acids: CASSLTGEGGYTF. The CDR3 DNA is TGTGCCAGCAGTCTGACAGGGGAGGGGGGCTACACCTTC.

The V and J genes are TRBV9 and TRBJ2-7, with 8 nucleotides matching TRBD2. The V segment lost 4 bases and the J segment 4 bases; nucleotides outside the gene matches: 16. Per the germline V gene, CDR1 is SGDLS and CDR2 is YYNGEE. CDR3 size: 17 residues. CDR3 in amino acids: CASSRWGGAGGDYEQYF. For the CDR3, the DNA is TGTGCCAGCAGCCGTTGGGGAGGGGCGGGAGGCGATTACGAGCAGTACTTC. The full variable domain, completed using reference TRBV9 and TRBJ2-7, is DSGVTQTPKHLITATGQRVTLRCSPRSGDLSVYWYQQSLDQGLQFLIQYYNGEERAKGNILERFSAQQFPDLHSELNLSSLELGDSALYFCASSRWGGAGGDYEQYFGPGTRLTVT.

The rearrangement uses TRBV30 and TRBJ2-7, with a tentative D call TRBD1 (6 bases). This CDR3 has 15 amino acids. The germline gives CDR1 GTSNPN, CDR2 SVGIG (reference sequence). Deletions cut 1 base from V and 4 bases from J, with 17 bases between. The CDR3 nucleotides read TGTGCCTGGAGTGCCATACTCAGGGGAAGTTACGAGCAGTACTTC. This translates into CAWSAILRGSYEQYF.

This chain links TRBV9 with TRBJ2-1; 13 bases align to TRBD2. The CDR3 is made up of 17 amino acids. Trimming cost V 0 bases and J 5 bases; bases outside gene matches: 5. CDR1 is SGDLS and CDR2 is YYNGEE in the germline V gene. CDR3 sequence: CASSVGPGTSGDNEQFF. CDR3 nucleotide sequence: TGTGCCAGCAGCGTAGGCCCGGGGACTAGCGGGGACAATGAGCAGTTCTTC.

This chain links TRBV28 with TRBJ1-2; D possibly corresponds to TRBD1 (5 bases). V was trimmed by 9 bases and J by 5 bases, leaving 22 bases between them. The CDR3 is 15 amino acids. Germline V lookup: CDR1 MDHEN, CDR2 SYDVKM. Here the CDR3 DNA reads TGTGCCAGTTGGGGGGTAGGAAGAATCTGGTATGGCTACACCTTC. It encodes CASWGVGRIWYGYTF.

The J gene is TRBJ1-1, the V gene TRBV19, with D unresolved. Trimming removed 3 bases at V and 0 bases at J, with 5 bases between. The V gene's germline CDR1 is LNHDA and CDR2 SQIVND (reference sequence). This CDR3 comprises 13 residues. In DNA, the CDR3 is TGTGCCAGTAGTATGATAGTGAACACTGAAGCTTTCTTT. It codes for CASSMIVNTEAFF.

The CDR3 nucleotides read TGTGCCAGCAGTTTATCGGCTGGGGGAGGGCGTACTGGAAACACCATATATTTT. It encodes CASSLSAGGGRTGNTIYF. V and J are TRBV27 and TRBJ1-3; TRBD1 might be the D (5 bases). This CDR3 spans 18 amino acids. Germline V gene sequence: CDR1 MNHEY, CDR2 SMNVEV (reference sequence). V gave up 0 bases and J gave up 2 bases, with 17 bases separating them.

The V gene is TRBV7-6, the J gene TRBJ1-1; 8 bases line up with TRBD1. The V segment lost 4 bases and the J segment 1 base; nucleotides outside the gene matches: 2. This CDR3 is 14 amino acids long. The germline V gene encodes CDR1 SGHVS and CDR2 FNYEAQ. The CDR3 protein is CASSSGTGNTEAFF. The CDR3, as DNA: TGTGCCAGCAGCTCGGGGACAGGGAACACTGAAGCTTTCTTT. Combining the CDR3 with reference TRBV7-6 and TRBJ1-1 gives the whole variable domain GAGVSQSPRYKVTKRGQDVALRCDPISGHVSLYWYRQALGQGPEFLTYFNYEAQQDKSGLPNDRFSAERPEGSISTLTIQRTEQRDSAMYRCASSSGTGNTEAFFGQGTRLTVV.

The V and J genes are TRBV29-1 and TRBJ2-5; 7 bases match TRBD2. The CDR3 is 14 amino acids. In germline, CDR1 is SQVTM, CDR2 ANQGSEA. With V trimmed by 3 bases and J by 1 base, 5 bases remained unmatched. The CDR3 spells CSVERAGLQETQYF. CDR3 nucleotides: TGCAGCGTTGAGAGAGCGGGGCTCCAAGAGACCCAGTACTTC.

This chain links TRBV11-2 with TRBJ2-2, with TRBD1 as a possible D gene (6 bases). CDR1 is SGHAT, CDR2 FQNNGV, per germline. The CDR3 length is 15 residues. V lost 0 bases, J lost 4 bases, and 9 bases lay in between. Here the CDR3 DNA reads TGTGCCAGCAGCTTAGAGTTCAGGGGCACCGGGGAGCTGTTTTTT. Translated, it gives CASSLEFRGTGELFF.

CDR3 in amino acids: CASSQWTDSNQPQHF. The CDR3 DNA is TGCGCCAGCAGCCAATGGACAGATAGCAATCAGCCCCAGCATTTT. This rearrangement joins TRBV4-1 to TRBJ1-5; perhaps TRBD1 as D (6 bases). Germline V lookup: CDR1 MGHRA, CDR2 YSYEKL. This CDR3 is built from 15 residues. Trimming removed 2 bases from V and 0 bases from J, with 8 bases in between.

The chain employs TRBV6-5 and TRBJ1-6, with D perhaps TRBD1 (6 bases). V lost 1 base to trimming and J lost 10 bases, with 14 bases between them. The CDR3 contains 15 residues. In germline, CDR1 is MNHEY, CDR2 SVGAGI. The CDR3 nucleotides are TGTGCCAGCAGTTACTTGAGGGGGAAGGGGTCACCCCTCCACTTT. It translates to CASSYLRGKGSPLHF.

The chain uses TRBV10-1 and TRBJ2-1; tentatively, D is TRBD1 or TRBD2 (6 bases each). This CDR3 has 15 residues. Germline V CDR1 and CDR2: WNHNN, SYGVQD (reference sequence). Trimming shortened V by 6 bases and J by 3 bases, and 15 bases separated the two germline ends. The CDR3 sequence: CASSPGGGSYNEQFF. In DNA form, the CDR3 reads TGCGCCAGCAGCCCTGGAGGGGGTAGCTACAATGAGCAGTTCTTC.

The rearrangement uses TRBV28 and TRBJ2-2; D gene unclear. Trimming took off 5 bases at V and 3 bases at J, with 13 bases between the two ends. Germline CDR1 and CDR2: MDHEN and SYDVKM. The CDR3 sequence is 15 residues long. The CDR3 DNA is TGTGCCAGCAGTCCGGTGGGGATTGACACCGGGGAGCTGTTTTTT. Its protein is CASSPVGIDTGELFF.

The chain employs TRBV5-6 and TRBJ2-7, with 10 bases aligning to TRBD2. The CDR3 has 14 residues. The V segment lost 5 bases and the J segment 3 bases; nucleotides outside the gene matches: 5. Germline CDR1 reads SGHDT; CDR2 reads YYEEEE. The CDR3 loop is CASRSGGDIYEQYF. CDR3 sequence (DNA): TGTGCCAGCAGAAGCGGGGGGGACATCTACGAGCAGTACTTC.